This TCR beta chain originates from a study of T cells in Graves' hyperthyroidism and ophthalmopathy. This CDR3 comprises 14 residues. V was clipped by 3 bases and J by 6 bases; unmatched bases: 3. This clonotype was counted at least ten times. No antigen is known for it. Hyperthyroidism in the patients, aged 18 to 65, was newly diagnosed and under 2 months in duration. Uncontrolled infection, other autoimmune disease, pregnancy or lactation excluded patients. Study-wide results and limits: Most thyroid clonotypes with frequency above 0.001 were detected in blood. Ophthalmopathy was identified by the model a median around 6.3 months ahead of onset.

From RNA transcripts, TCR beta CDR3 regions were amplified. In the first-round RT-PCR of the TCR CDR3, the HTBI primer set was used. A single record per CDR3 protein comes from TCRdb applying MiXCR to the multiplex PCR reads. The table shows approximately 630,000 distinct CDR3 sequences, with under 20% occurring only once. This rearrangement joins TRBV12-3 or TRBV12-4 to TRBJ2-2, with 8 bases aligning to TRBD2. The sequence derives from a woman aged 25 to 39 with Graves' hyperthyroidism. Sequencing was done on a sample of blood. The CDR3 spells CASSLSGSAGELFF. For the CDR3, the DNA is TGTGCCAGCAGTTTGAGCGGGAGTGCCGGGGAGCTGTTTTTT.